One sample yielded the 29 T cell receptor beta chains listed below, sequenced in a study of T cells in Graves' hyperthyroidism and ophthalmopathy. Amplification of TCR beta CDR3 regions was performed using RNA transcripts as template. Initially, a first-round RT-PCR of the TCR CDR3 employed the HTBI primer set. TCRdb recomputed calls from the multiplex PCR reads with MiXCR, one row per CDR3 protein. Of around 660,000 distinct CDR3 sequences listed, just under 45% are singletons. The sample was peripheral blood or thyroid tissue (not recorded which). The receptor set was obtained from an adult man with Graves' disease, either hyperthyroidism or ophthalmopathy (not recorded which).

On this clonotype: A read error is possible here, since a much larger clone lies one base away. This chain joins TRBV19 and TRBJ1-5; D remains unclear. The CDR3 has 14 residues. The V end was cut by 9 bases, the J end by 2 bases, with 14 bases between. CDR1 and CDR2 from the germline V gene are LNHDA and SQIVND (reference sequence). DNA of the CDR3: TGTGCCAGCAGGCCCGGTCTGGGCAATCAGCCCCAGCATTTT. It translates to CASRPGLGNQPQHF.

Details on this clonotype: Lacking the conserved final phenylalanine or tryptophan, this CDR3 likely reflects a read error. The DNA is left out, because the CDR3 cannot be placed on it with certainty; the CDR3 is given as TCRdb lists it. The chain employs TRBV6-1 and TRBJ2-7; TRBD1, the D gene given by the table, was not confirmed from the DNA. Germline loops: CDR1 MNHNS, CDR2 SASEGT. A total of 9 residues make up the CDR3, ends included. The CDR3 reads CASSDHGDR.

The rearrangement joins TRBV2 to TRBJ1-6, with 9 bases identical to TRBD1. CDR1 and CDR2 from the germline V gene are SNHLY and FYNNEI. CDR3 length equals 16 residues. V was clipped by 4 bases and J by 10 bases; unmatched bases: 11. CDR3 DNA: TGTGCCAGCAGTGGAACAACAGGGGGCCCAGGGTCACCCCTCCACTTT. Its protein product is CASSGTTGGPGSPLHF.

This chain connects TRBV25-1 to TRBJ1-1; tentatively, D is TRBD1 (5 bases). CDR1 is MGHDK and CDR2 is SYGVNS in the germline V gene. Trimming took off 4 bases at V and 1 base at J, with 16 bases between the two ends. The CDR3 runs to 16 residues. CDR3 sequence: CASSARDPRTNTEAFF. As DNA, the CDR3 is TGTGCCAGCAGTGCTAGGGACCCAAGGACGAACACTGAAGCTTTCTTT. Full variable domain (rest looked up from reference TRBV25-1 and TRBJ1-1): EADIYQTPRYLVIGTGKKITLECSQTMGHDKMYWYQQDPGMELHLIHYSYGVNSTEKGDLSSESTVSRIRTEHFPLTLESARPSHTSQYLCASSARDPRTNTEAFFGQGTRLTVV.

V and J are TRBV24-1 and TRBJ1-3, with D unresolved. Germline CDR1 KGHDR, CDR2 SFDVKD. This CDR3 is 16 amino acids long. The V end lost 3 bases, the J end lost 0 bases, and 11 bases lay between the germline ends. This CDR3 is CATSDNSGPSGNTIYF. CDR3 sequence (DNA): TGTGCCACCAGTGATAATTCCGGACCCTCTGGAAACACCATATATTTT.

This clonotype occurred many times. The chain carries TRBV12-3 or TRBV12-4 and TRBJ1-6; D ambiguous. V gave up 3 bases and J gave up 8 bases, with 8 bases separating them. CDR3 length: 13 residues. The CDR3 here is CASSLGSDSPLHF. The CDR3 coding sequence is TGTGCCAGCAGTTTGGGCAGCGATTCACCCCTCCACTTT.

The chain employs TRBV20-1 and TRBJ2-7; TRBD1 aligns across 8 bases. Germline assignment: CDR1 DFQATT and CDR2 SNEGSKA (reference sequence). V lost 3 bases, J lost 3 bases, and 4 bases stayed unmatched. This CDR3 comprises 13 residues. This CDR3 is CSAREQGVYEQYF. The CDR3 DNA sequence: TGCAGTGCTAGGGAACAGGGGGTCTACGAGCAGTACTTC.

This sequence joins TRBV20-1 and TRBJ1-1, with D unclear. Germline V lookup: CDR1 DFQATT, CDR2 SNEGSKA (reference sequence). CDR3 length: 12 residues. V dropped 6 bases and J dropped 7 bases, with 15 bases sitting between them. The CDR3 bases are TGCAGTGCAGCCCCCCATTTCCTTGAAGCTTTCTTT. Translating it yields CSAAPHFLEAFF.

In this sample, this clonotype turned up a few times. The V call is TRBV29-1, the J call TRBJ2-3; TRBD1 matches 7 bases. The junction had 9 bases not matched to a gene; V was cut back by 5 bases and J by 1 base. Germline assignment: CDR1 SQVTM and CDR2 ANQGSEA. The CDR3 is 15 residues long. The CDR3 sequence is CSVLGTAGGTDTQYF. The CDR3 nucleotides read TGCAGCGTTCTCGGGACAGCTGGGGGCACAGATACGCAGTATTTT.

This clonotype was counted only a few times. V and J are TRBV10-3 and TRBJ1-5; D remains ambiguous. This CDR3 comprises 16 residues. V was cut by 3 bases and J by 4 bases, with 16 bases left in between. Germline V gene lookup returns CDR1 ENHRY and CDR2 SYGVKD. DNA for the CDR3: TGTGCCATCAGTGAACGAGAGGGCACGGCAAATCAGCCCCAGCATTTT. It is translated as CAISEREGTANQPQHF.

This clonotype was counted only a few times. The DNA for the CDR3 is TGCAGTGCTAGAGAAAAGCCCACTGAAGCTTTCTTT. This translates into CSAREKPTEAFF. The V and J genes are TRBV20-1 and TRBJ1-1; no firm D call. The CDR3 runs 12 residues. Trimming shortened V by 0 bases and J by 4 bases, and 6 bases separated the two germline ends. Per germline, CDR1 DFQATT and CDR2 SNEGSKA (reference sequence).

The chain joins TRBV20-1 to TRBJ1-2; 7 bases are a match to TRBD1. V dropped 0 bases and J dropped 3; count of bases not matched to a gene: 7. The CDR3 is made up of 15 amino acids. Germline V gene data show CDR1 as DFQATT and CDR2 as SNEGSKA (reference sequence). CDR3 protein: CSARDHRGAYYGYTF. For the CDR3, the DNA is TGCAGTGCTAGAGATCACAGGGGTGCCTACTATGGCTACACCTTC.

This clonotype was recorded at least ten times. The chain combines TRBV10-3 with TRBJ1-2; D is possibly TRBD1 (6 bases). The germline gives CDR1 ENHRY, CDR2 SYGVKD. V lost 2 bases, J lost 2 bases, and 9 bases lay in between. The CDR3 contains 14 residues. The DNA for the CDR3 is TGTGCCATCAGTGAGAGGGGGGACAACTATGGCTACACCTTC. Encoded protein: CAISERGDNYGYTF.

This clonotype was observed many times. The chain employs TRBV2 and TRBJ2-5; D is possibly TRBD1 (6 bases). Germline values: CDR1 SNHLY, CDR2 FYNNEI. The CDR3 spans 15 residues. V was clipped by 6 bases and J by 5 bases, with 19 bases between them. DNA for the CDR3: TGTGCCAGCAGAGCCACAGGACAGCCCGGCGAGACCCAGTACTTC. This translates into CASRATGQPGETQYF.

V gene TRBV9 combines with J gene TRBJ1-1; D is perhaps TRBD1 (5 bases). Germline V gene lookup returns CDR1 SGDLS and CDR2 YYNGEE. The CDR3 loop spans 15 amino acids. The V end was cut by 4 bases, the J end by 6 bases, with 19 bases between. CDR3 nucleotide sequence: TGTGCCAGCAGCCCGTCGGCAGCCTTGGGGGCTGAAGCTTTCTTT. It is translated as CASSPSAALGAEAFF.

The V gene is TRBV9, the J gene TRBJ1-3; possible D gene TRBD1, 5 bases. V lost 1 base, J lost 5 bases, and 13 bases lay in between. The V gene's germline CDR1 is SGDLS and CDR2 YYNGEE. This CDR3 contains 15 residues. The CDR3 nucleotides are TGTGCCAGCAGCGTATCTGTAGCGGGACGAAACACCATATATTTT. It codes for CASSVSVAGRNTIYF. The whole variable domain, filled in from reference TRBV9 and TRBJ1-3, reads DSGVTQTPKHLITATGQRVTLRCSPRSGDLSVYWYQQSLDQGLQFLIQYYNGEERAKGNILERFSAQQFPDLHSELNLSSLELGDSALYFCASSVSVAGRNTIYFGEGSWLTVV.

This chain uses TRBV16 with TRBJ1-4; 10 bases fit TRBD1. The J segment lost 7 bases and the V segment lost 0 bases, leaving 2 bases of the junction unmatched. Germline CDR1 and CDR2: KGHSY and FQNENV. CDR3 size: 15 residues. CDR3 amino acids: CASSQSGTGVEKLFF. The CDR3 region has the DNA TGTGCCAGCAGCCAATCCGGGACAGGGGTTGAAAAACTGTTTTTT. The variable domain in full, with the rest retrieved from reference TRBV16 and TRBJ1-4, is GEEVAQTPKHLVRGEGQKAKLYCAPIKGHSYVFWYQQVLKNEFKFLISFQNENVFDETGMPKERFSAKCLPNSPCSLEIQATKLEDSAVYFCASSQSGTGVEKLFFGSGTQLSVL.

The chain joins TRBV2 to TRBJ1-2; no definite D call. V was trimmed by 5 bases and J by 4 bases, leaving 11 bases between them. The germline V gene has CDR1 SNHLY and CDR2 FYNNEI. CDR3 length: 13 amino acids. CDR3 in amino acids: CASSYDLLYGYTF. The CDR3, as DNA: TGTGCCAGCAGTTACGACCTCCTCTATGGCTACACCTTC.

V and J are TRBV15 and TRBJ1-2; 7 bases map to TRBD1. Germline V gene sequence: CDR1 LNHNV, CDR2 YYDKDF (reference sequence). This CDR3 spans 14 amino acids. Trimming cost V 5 bases and J 8 bases; bases outside gene matches: 11. The CDR3 DNA reads as TGTGCCACCAGCTTCGGAGACAGGGAGAGAGGCTACACCTTC. This codes for CATSFGDRERGYTF.

J is TRBJ1-4 and V is TRBV7-9; 11 bases line up with TRBD1. Germline V gene lookup returns CDR1 SEHNR and CDR2 FQNEAQ (reference sequence). V dropped 3 bases and J dropped 7; count of bases not matched to a gene: 4. The CDR3 consists of 15 residues. The CDR3 DNA follows: TGTGCCAGCAGCTTCCGGGACAGGGGGGGTGAAAAACTGTTTTTT. The encoded protein is CASSFRDRGGEKLFF.

V is TRBV7-8 and J is TRBJ1-4, with 8 bases lining up with TRBD1. CDR1 and CDR2 from the germline V gene are SGHVS and FQNEAQ. Trimming cost V 5 bases and J 8 bases; bases outside gene matches: 4. The length of the CDR3 is 13 residues. The CDR3 protein is CASSPGQDEKLFF. As DNA, the CDR3 is TGTGCCAGCAGCCCGGGACAGGACGAAAAACTGTTTTTT. The complete variable domain, with remaining parts taken from reference TRBV7-8 and TRBJ1-4, reads GAGVSQSPRYKVAKRGQDVALRCDPISGHVSLFWYQQALGQGPEFLTYFQNEAQLDKSGLPSDRFFAERPEGSVSTLKIQRTQQEDSAVYLCASSPGQDEKLFFGSGTQLSVL.

In its sample, this clonotype was seen a few times. The gene calls are TRBV19 and TRBJ1-5; a possible D gene is TRBD1 (6 bases). V dropped 4 bases and J dropped 3 bases, with 19 bases sitting between them. The CDR3 has 17 amino acids. Germline CDR1 LNHDA, CDR2 SQIVND (reference sequence). CDR3 region: CASSTLMLQGANQPQHF. The CDR3 nucleotides are TGTGCCAGTAGTACTCTGATGTTACAGGGTGCCAATCAGCCCCAGCATTTT.

The chain combines TRBV10-3 with TRBJ1-6, with TRBD1 identical over 10 bases. CDR1 is ENHRY and CDR2 is SYGVKD in the germline V gene. The CDR3 sequence is 13 residues long. V was pared by 4 bases and J by 9 bases, with 0 bases of the junction left unmatched. This CDR3 reads CAISGDRGSPLHF. CDR3 coding DNA: TGTGCCATCAGTGGGGACAGGGGTTCACCCCTCCACTTT.

Notes on this clonotype: A much bigger clone sits one base away, suggesting this may be a read error. This chain uses TRBV29-1 with TRBJ2-5; D might be TRBD1 (5 bases). V lost 5 bases, J lost 7 bases, and 11 bases lay in between. The CDR3 extends over 11 amino acids. The V gene's germline CDR1 is SQVTM and CDR2 ANQGSEA. The CDR3 spells CSVRGQGTQYF. In DNA form, the CDR3 reads TGCAGCGTTCGTGGTCAGGGGACCCAGTACTTC. Using reference TRBV29-1 and TRBJ2-5 for the parts outside the CDR3, the full variable domain is SAVISQKPSRDICQRGTSLTIQCQVDSQVTMMFWYRQQPGQSLTLIATANQGSEATYESGFVIDKFPISRPNLTFSTLTVSNMSPEDSSIYLCSVRGQGTQYFGPGTRLLVL.

V and J are TRBV7-2 and TRBJ1-3, with D possibly being TRBD1 (5 bases). V was pared by 5 bases and J by 4 bases, with 15 bases between. Germline V gives CDR1 SGHTA, CDR2 FQGNSA. The CDR3 contains 15 residues. The CDR3 is CASSQGGTSGNTIYF. In DNA form, the CDR3 reads TGTGCCAGCAGCCAGGGCGGGACTAGCGGAAACACCATATATTTT.

As to this clonotype: A much larger clone lies a single base off, so this may be a read error. The genes are TRBV7-3 and TRBJ2-7, with TRBD2 matching over 11 bases. Germline V gene sequence: CDR1 SGHTA, CDR2 FQGTGA. The CDR3 is 15 residues long. V was pared by 0 bases and J by 3 bases, with 1 base of the junction left unmatched. Written as DNA, the CDR3 is TGTGCCAGCAGCTTAACCGGGACTAGCGGCTACGAGCAGTACTTC. Its translation: CASSLTGTSGYEQYF.

The chain combines TRBV12-3 or TRBV12-4 with TRBJ1-2; weak D call: TRBD1 (5 bases). The CDR3 sequence is 12 residues long. The V end lost 0 bases, the J end lost 8 bases, and 7 bases lay between the germline ends. The CDR3 is CASSLAGVGYTF. CDR3 sequence (DNA): TGTGCCAGCAGTTTAGCGGGGGTCGGCTACACCTTC.

This chain uses TRBV5-1 with TRBJ1-4; D might be TRBD1 (6 bases). The CDR3 consists of 19 residues. V lost 2 bases, J lost 4 bases, and 24 bases lay in between. Germline values: CDR1 SGHRS, CDR2 YFSETQ. This chain's CDR3 is CASSFRTRDTQTDNEKLFF. CDR3 DNA sequence: TGCGCCAGCAGCTTTAGGACACGGGACACACAAACCGATAATGAAAAACTGTTTTTT.

Turning to this clonotype: The junction does not match germline at one end; this may be a read error. The CDR3 sequence: CASSHFSTGAYGYTF. CDR3 DNA sequence: TGTGCCAGCAGTCACTTCTCGACAGGGGCCTATGGCTACACCTTC. The J gene is TRBJ1-2, the V gene TRBV10-3, with 8 bases that match TRBD1. The germline V gene encodes CDR1 ENHRY and CDR2 SYGVKD. CDR3 length equals 15 residues.